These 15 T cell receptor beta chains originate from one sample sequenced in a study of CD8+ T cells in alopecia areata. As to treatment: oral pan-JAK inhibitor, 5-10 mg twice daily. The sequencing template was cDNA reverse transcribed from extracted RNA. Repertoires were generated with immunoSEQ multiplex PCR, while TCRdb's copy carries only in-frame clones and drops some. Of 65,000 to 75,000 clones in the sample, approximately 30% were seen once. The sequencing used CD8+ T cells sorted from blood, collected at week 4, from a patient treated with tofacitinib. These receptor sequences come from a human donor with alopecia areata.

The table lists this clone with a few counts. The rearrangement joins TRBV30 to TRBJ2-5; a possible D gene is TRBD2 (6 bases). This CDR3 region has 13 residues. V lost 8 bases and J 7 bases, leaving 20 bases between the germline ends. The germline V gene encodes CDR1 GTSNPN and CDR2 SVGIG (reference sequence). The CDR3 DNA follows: TGTGCCGGGGAGGCGGCCTGGCTTGGGACCCAGTACTTC. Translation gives CAGEAAWLGTQYF.

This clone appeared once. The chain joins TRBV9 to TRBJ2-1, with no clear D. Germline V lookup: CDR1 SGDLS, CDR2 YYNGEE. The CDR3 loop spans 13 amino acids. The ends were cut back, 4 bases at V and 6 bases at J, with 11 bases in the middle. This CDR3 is CASSSNYGNEQFF. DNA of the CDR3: TGTGCCAGCAGCTCTAATTACGGCAATGAGCAGTTCTTC.

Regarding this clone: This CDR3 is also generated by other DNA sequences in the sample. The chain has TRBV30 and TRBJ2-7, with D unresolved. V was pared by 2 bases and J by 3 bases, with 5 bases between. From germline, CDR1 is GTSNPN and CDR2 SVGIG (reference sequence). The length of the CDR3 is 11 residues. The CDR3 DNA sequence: TGTGCCTGGAGTTCTAGCTACGAGCAGTACTTC. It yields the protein CAWSSSYEQYF.

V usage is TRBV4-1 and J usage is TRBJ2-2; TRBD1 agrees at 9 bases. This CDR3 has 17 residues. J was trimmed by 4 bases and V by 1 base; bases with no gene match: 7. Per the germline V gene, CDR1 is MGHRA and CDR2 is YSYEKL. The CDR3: CASSQGGTGFFTGELFF. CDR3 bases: TGCGCCAGCAGCCAAGGCGGGACAGGGTTTTTCACCGGGGAGCTGTTTTTT.

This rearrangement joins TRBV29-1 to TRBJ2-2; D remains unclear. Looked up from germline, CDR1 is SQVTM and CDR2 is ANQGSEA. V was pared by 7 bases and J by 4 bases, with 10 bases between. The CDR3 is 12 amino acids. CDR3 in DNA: TGCAGCGCGCGACTTGGCACCGGGGAGCTGTTTTTT. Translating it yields CSARLGTGELFF.

The CDR3 spells CASSNREVFDEQFF. DNA of the CDR3: TGTGCCAGCAGTAATCGAGAGGTATTTGATGAGCAGTTCTTC. This chain uses TRBV6-5 with TRBJ2-1; D is unresolved. The CDR3 contains 14 residues. Trimming pared 5 bases from V and 8 bases from J, leaving 16 bases between. The germline V gene has CDR1 MNHEY and CDR2 SVGAGI.

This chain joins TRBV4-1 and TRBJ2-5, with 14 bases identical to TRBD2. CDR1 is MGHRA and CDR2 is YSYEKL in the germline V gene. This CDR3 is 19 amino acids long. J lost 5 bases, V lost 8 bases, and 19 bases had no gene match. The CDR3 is CASEGPSQGLAGGDETQYF. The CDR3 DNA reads TGCGCCAGCGAAGGCCCCTCTCAAGGACTAGCGGGAGGTGATGAGACCCAGTACTTC.

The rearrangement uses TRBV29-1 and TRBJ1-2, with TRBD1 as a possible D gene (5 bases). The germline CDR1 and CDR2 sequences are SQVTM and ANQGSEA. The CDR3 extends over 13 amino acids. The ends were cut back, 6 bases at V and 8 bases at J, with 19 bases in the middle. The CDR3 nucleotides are TGCAGCGTCGGGGGGGAGGGGCTCGGAGGCTACACCTTC. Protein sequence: CSVGGEGLGGYTF.

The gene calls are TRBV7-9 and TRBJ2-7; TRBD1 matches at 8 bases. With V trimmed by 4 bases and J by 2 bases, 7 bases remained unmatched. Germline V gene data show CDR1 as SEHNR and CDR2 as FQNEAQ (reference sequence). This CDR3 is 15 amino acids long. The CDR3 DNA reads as TGTGCCAGCAGCTATTCGCAGGGGGCGACCTACGAGCAGTACTTC. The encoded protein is CASSYSQGATYEQYF.

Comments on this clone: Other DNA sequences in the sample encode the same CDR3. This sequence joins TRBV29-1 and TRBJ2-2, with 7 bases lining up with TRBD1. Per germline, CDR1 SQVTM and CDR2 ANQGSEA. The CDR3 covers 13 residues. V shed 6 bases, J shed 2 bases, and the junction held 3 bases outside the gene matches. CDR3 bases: TGCAGCGTACAGGGGACCAACACCGGGGAGCTGTTTTTT. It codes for CSVQGTNTGELFF.

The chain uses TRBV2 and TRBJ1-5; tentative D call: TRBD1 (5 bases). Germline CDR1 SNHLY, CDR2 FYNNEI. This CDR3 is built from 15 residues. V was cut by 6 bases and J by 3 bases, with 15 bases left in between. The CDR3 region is CASSLGLGTNQPQHF. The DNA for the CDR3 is TGTGCCAGCAGCCTAGGGCTAGGGACCAATCAGCCCCAGCATTTT.

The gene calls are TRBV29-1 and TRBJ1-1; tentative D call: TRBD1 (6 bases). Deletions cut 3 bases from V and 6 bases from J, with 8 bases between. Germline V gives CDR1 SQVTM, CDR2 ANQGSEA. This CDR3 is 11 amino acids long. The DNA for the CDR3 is TGCAGCGTTGATGCAGGGGCTGAAGCTTTCTTT. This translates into CSVDAGAEAFF.

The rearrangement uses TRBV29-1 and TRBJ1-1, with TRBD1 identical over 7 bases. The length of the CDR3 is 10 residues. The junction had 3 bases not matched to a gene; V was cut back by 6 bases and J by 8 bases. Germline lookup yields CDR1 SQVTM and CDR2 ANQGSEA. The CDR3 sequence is CSVETGEAFF. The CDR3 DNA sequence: TGCAGCGTCGAGACAGGGGAAGCTTTCTTT.

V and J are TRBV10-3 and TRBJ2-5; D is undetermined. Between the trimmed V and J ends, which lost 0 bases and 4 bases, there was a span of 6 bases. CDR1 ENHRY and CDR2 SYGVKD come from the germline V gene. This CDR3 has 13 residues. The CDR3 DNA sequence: TGTGCCATCAGTGAGTCTGGGCGAGAGACCCAGTACTTC. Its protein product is CAISESGRETQYF.

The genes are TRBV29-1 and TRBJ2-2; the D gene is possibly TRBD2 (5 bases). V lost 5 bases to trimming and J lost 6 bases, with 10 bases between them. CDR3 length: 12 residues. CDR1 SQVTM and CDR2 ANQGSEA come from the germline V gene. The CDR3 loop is CSVPTGSGELFF. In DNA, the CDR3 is TGCAGCGTTCCGACGGGGTCCGGGGAGCTGTTTTTT.